These 29 T cell receptor beta chains originate from one sample sequenced in a study of OX40 agonist ivuxolimab in advanced cancers. Produced via immunoSEQ multiplex PCR; TCRdb's table is partial and in-frame only. The sample has some 40,000 clones, about 88% seen once. This specimen was CD4+ or CD8+ T cells sorted from blood, taken in a trial of the OX40 agonist ivuxolimab. All receptors derive from an adult with an advanced solid tumor such as melanoma, head and neck, liver or kidney cancer.

The rearrangement joins TRBV6-5 to TRBJ1-2; D gene uncertain. The CDR3 sequence is 12 residues long. CDR1 and CDR2 from the germline V gene are MNHEY and SVGAGI. The V and J ends lost 8 bases and 5 bases respectively, with 12 bases between them. The CDR3, as DNA: TGTGCCAGCTCCCCCGACGGATATGGCTACACCTTC. Its translation: CASSPDGYGYTF.

The J gene is TRBJ1-1, the V gene TRBV14; the D gene is possibly TRBD1 (5 bases). The CDR3 totals 14 residues. CDR1 and CDR2 (germline): SGHDN, FVKESK. Trimming cost V 5 bases and J 2 bases, with 12 bases left between them. CDR3 coding DNA: TGTGCCAGCAGCACTGGGGGGTATAACACTGAAGCTTTCTTT. Translation: CASSTGGYNTEAFF.

This chain connects TRBV29-1 to TRBJ1-4, with 8 bases fitting TRBD1. The junction had 8 bases not matched to a gene; V was cut back by 2 bases and J by 0 bases. Germline lookup yields CDR1 SQVTM and CDR2 ANQGSEA. This CDR3 contains 17 residues. CDR3 sequence reads: CSVETDRGSPTNEKLFF. CDR3 nucleotides: TGCAGCGTTGAAACCGACAGGGGCTCCCCAACTAATGAAAAACTGTTTTTT.

This chain links TRBV27 with TRBJ2-7, with 8 bases matching TRBD2. CDR3 length: 15 amino acids. Germline V lookup: CDR1 MNHEY, CDR2 SMNVEV (reference sequence). V trimming: 3 bases; J trimming: 3 bases; junction bases outside the gene matches: 7. CDR3 protein: CASSFGAGGYYEQYF. CDR3 in DNA: TGTGCCAGCAGTTTCGGGGCGGGGGGATACTACGAGCAGTACTTC.

The table lists this clone with a few counts. The chain links TRBV7-9 to TRBJ1-1, with 7 bases matching TRBD1. Germline trimming cut 10 bases from V and 4 bases from J; bases unmatched to any gene: 6. Germline V lookup: CDR1 SEHNR, CDR2 FQNEAQ (reference sequence). The CDR3 covers 12 residues. CDR3 protein: CANKGGLTEAFF. CDR3 sequence (DNA): TGTGCCAATAAAGGGGGCCTCACTGAAGCTTTCTTT.

The chain is built from TRBV7-2 and TRBJ2-7; possibly TRBD1 or TRBD2 for D (5 bases each). Trimming took 1 base from V and 1 from J, leaving 11 bases between them. Germline loops: CDR1 SGHTA, CDR2 FQGNSA. CDR3 length: 15 amino acids. The CDR3 sequence is CASSLEGAGSYEQYF. Written as DNA, the CDR3 is TGTGCCAGCAGCTTAGAAGGGGCGGGTTCCTACGAGCAGTACTTC.

The chain carries TRBV28 and TRBJ2-7, with a tentative D call TRBD1 (5 bases). Germline CDR1 reads MDHEN; CDR2 reads SYDVKM. This CDR3 is built from 14 residues. V was shortened by 7 bases and J by 2 bases, with 15 bases between the two germline ends. The CDR3 reads CASNGQGRPYEQYF. The CDR3 DNA reads TGTGCCAGCAACGGGCAGGGCAGACCCTACGAGCAGTACTTC. The complete variable domain, with remaining parts taken from reference TRBV28 and TRBJ2-7, reads DVKVTQSSRYLVKRTGEKVFLECVQDMDHENMFWYRQDPGLGLRLIYFSYDVKMKEKGDIPEGYSVSREKKERFSLILESASTNQTSMYLCASNGQGRPYEQYFGPGTRLTVT.

The rearrangement joins TRBV27 to TRBJ2-5; 7 bases are shared with TRBD1. The germline gives CDR1 MNHEY, CDR2 SMNVEV (reference sequence). This CDR3 has 14 amino acids. V lost 4 bases, J lost 3 bases, and 5 bases stayed unmatched. CDR3 nucleotide sequence: TGTGCCAGCAGTTCTTACGGACAGGAAGAGACCCAGTACTTC. Translating it yields CASSSYGQEETQYF.

The chain uses TRBV30 and TRBJ2-5; D is uncertain. Looked up from germline, CDR1 is GTSNPN and CDR2 is SVGIG (reference sequence). The CDR3 sequence is 14 residues long. V lost 0 bases and J lost 2, with 10 bases in between. The CDR3 nucleotides are TGTGCCTGGAGTGTCGTACAGAATCAAGAGACCCAGTACTTC. Its protein product is CAWSVVQNQETQYF.

The chain employs TRBV28 and TRBJ2-1, with 14 bases matching TRBD2. J gave up 10 bases and V 4 bases, and 9 bases lay outside the gene matches. Germline V lookup: CDR1 MDHEN, CDR2 SYDVKM. The CDR3 is 16 residues long. In DNA, the CDR3 is TGTGCCAGCAGTTCCTTGACTAGCGGGGGGGCACTAGAGCAGTTCTTC. Its translation: CASSSLTSGGALEQFF.

This chain uses TRBV23-1 with TRBJ2-1; tentatively, D is TRBD1 (6 bases). TRBV23-1 is reported as an ORF; its role is uncertain. V lost 4 bases and J lost 10, with 23 bases in between. The CDR3 spans 16 residues. This chain's CDR3 is CASSRYDVIQGEEQFF. For the CDR3, the DNA is TGCGCCAGCAGTCGGTACGATGTAATACAGGGTGAGGAGCAGTTCTTC.

The chain uses TRBV18 and TRBJ2-7; TRBD1 agrees at 11 bases. The ends lost 2 bases at V and 7 bases at J; junction bases unmatched: 7. This CDR3 comprises 15 residues. The germline V gene encodes CDR1 KGHSH and CDR2 LQKENI. The CDR3 protein is CASSPGTGGYGEQYF. CDR3 coding DNA: TGTGCCAGCTCACCAGGGACAGGGGGTTATGGAGAGCAGTACTTC.

CDR3 amino acids: CASRDGPRDGNQPQHF. The CDR3 nucleotides read TGTGCCAGCCGAGATGGGCCCAGGGATGGCAATCAGCCCCAGCATTTT. This chain connects TRBV27 to TRBJ1-5, with a weak D call TRBD1 (5 bases). Trimming shortened V by 8 bases and J by 2 bases, and 19 bases separated the two germline ends. Per germline, CDR1 MNHEY and CDR2 SMNVEV (reference sequence). The CDR3 covers 16 residues.

The chain is built from TRBV6-6 and TRBJ2-7, with 8 positions matching TRBD1. The germline V gene encodes CDR1 MNHNY and CDR2 SVGAGI (reference sequence). V shed 7 bases and J 5 bases; nucleotides not matched to a gene: 7. The CDR3 spans 13 residues. As DNA, the CDR3 is TGTGCCAGCATCGGACAGGGAGCCCACGAGCAGTACTTC. Translated, it gives CASIGQGAHEQYF.

The V call is TRBV5-4, the J call TRBJ1-6; 9 bases are a match to TRBD1. Germline V gives CDR1 SGHNT, CDR2 YYREEE (reference sequence). The CDR3 extends over 15 amino acids. V shed 5 bases, J shed 6 bases, and the junction held 6 bases outside the gene matches. The DNA of the CDR3 is TGTGCCAGCAGGGAACAGGGGGCCGGTAATTCACCCCTCCACTTT. The encoded protein is CASREQGAGNSPLHF.

The chain combines TRBV7-8 with TRBJ2-1, with D unresolved. Germline V gene lookup returns CDR1 SGHVS and CDR2 FQNEAQ. The CDR3 has 14 amino acids. V was pared by 8 bases and J by 0 bases, with 11 bases between. CDR3 in DNA: TGTGCCAGCTCCCCTCCGAGCTCCTACAATGAGCAGTTCTTC. As protein: CASSPPSSYNEQFF.

The chain combines TRBV4-1 with TRBJ2-1; TRBD1 agrees at 8 bases. CDR1 is MGHRA and CDR2 is YSYEKL in the germline V gene. V lost 3 bases and J lost 8; bases outside the gene matches: 12. There are 16 residues in the CDR3. The CDR3, as DNA: TGCGCCAGCAGCCATAAGGGACAGGATCCTAGGGATGAGCAGTTCTTC. The encoded protein is CASSHKGQDPRDEQFF.

The count of this clone is one. The chain links TRBV4-2 to TRBJ2-7, with 9 bases fitting TRBD1. V was pared by 4 bases and J by 3 bases, with 4 bases of the junction left unmatched. In germline, CDR1 is LGHNA, CDR2 YNFKEQ. The CDR3 has 14 residues. CDR3 amino acids: CASSLPGQGYEQYF. CDR3 DNA: TGTGCCAGCAGCCTACCGGGACAGGGCTACGAGCAGTACTTC.

Here the CDR3 reads CASSATGTGGSQPQHF. The CDR3 DNA reads TGTGCCAGCAGTGCTACCGGGACAGGGGGCTCTCAGCCCCAGCATTTT. This chain uses TRBV27 with TRBJ1-5, with 12 bases identical to TRBD1. This CDR3 has 16 amino acids. The germline V gene has CDR1 MNHEY and CDR2 SMNVEV (reference sequence). The V segment lost 5 bases and the J segment 6 bases; nucleotides outside the gene matches: 8.

The chain has TRBV7-6 and TRBJ2-1, with a weak D call TRBD2 (7 bases). This CDR3 comprises 14 residues. Per germline, CDR1 SGHVS and CDR2 FNYEAQ. The V and J ends lost 1 base and 7 bases respectively, with 11 bases between them. The CDR3 region is CASSLGGGSNEQFF. Written as DNA, the CDR3 is TGTGCCAGCAGCTTAGGGGGGGGCTCGAATGAGCAGTTCTTC.

This chain uses TRBV30 with TRBJ2-5; 10 nucleotides align to TRBD1. The CDR3 length is 14 residues. The V gene end was trimmed by 5 bases and the J gene end by 7 bases; junction bases not matched to a gene: 10. Looked up from germline, CDR1 is GTSNPN and CDR2 is SVGIG (reference sequence). The CDR3: CAWQATGGGGTQYF. In nucleotides, the CDR3 is TGTGCCTGGCAAGCGACAGGGGGCGGAGGGACCCAGTACTTC.

The chain employs TRBV21-1 and TRBJ2-7; the table gives TRBD1 as D, unverified against the DNA. TRBV21-1 is assigned pseudogene status. This CDR3 is built from 14 residues. The DNA for the CDR3 is TGTGCCAGCAGCGATGACAGGGAATTCCGCGAGCAGTACTTC. Translation gives CASSDDREFREQYF.

In this sample, this clone turned up once. The chain couples TRBV2 to TRBJ1-1; tentatively, D is TRBD1 (6 bases). Germline V lookup: CDR1 SNHLY, CDR2 FYNNEI. With 8 bases removed from V and 3 bases from J, the gap between germline ends came to 16 bases. The CDR3 is made up of 14 amino acids. CDR3 coding DNA: TGTGCCAGCTGCAAGGGGGGAAGGCACACTGAAGCTTTCTTT. Translated, it gives CASCKGGRHTEAFF. The full variable domain, with the rest looked up from reference TRBV2 and TRBJ1-1, is EPEVTQTPSHQVTQMGQEVILRCVPISNHLYFYWYRQILGQKVEFLVSFYNNEISEKSEIFDDQFSVERPDGSNFTLKIRSTKLEDSAMYFCASCKGGRHTEAFFGQGTRLTVV.

The rearrangement uses TRBV5-6 and TRBJ2-7; D is undetermined. V was cut by 2 bases and J by 2 bases, with 5 bases left in between. This CDR3 region has 12 residues. Looked up from germline, CDR1 is SGHDT and CDR2 is YYEEEE. The DNA of the CDR3 is TGTGCCAGCAGCTTTGCGACCTACGAGCAGTACTTC. Amino acid sequence: CASSFATYEQYF.

The V and J genes are TRBV6-6 and TRBJ2-7, with D hard to call. V gave up 8 bases and J gave up 0 bases, with 14 bases separating them. Per the germline V gene, CDR1 is MNHNY and CDR2 is SVGAGI (reference sequence). This CDR3 is built from 14 residues. The DNA of the CDR3 is TGTGCCAGCTGGGGATCCAAGAACTCCTACGAGCAGTACTTC. The encoded protein is CASWGSKNSYEQYF.

This chain joins TRBV7-9 and TRBJ2-7; no clear D. This CDR3 is built from 11 residues. Per germline, CDR1 SEHNR and CDR2 FQNEAQ (reference sequence). With 5 bases removed from V and 6 bases from J, the gap between germline ends came to 8 bases. As DNA, the CDR3 is TGTGCCAGCAGCCCGGGCGGCGAGCAGTACTTC. It translates to CASSPGGEQYF. The full variable domain, rest sourced from reference TRBV7-9 and TRBJ2-7, is DTGVSQNPRHKITKRGQNVTFRCDPISEHNRLYWYRQTLGQGPEFLTYFQNEAQLEKSRLLSDRFSAERPKGSFSTLEIQRTEQGDSAMYLCASSPGGEQYFGPGTRLTVT.

The chain couples TRBV4-3 to TRBJ2-2; 9 nucleotides match TRBD1. After removal of 2 bases from V and 3 bases from J, the junction contained 7 bases not matched to a gene. Germline assignment: CDR1 LGHNA and CDR2 YSLEER. This CDR3 region has 17 residues. The CDR3 spells CASSQIRDRDDTGELFF. The CDR3 coding sequence is TGCGCCAGCAGCCAAATTAGGGACAGGGATGACACCGGGGAGCTGTTTTTT.

This chain links TRBV5-4 with TRBJ1-2, with D maybe TRBD1 (6 bases). The CDR3 extends over 17 amino acids. Germline V gene sequence: CDR1 SGHNT, CDR2 YYREEE (reference sequence). V was shortened by 2 bases and J by 5 bases, with 22 bases between the two germline ends. DNA of the CDR3: TGTGCCAGCAGCTTACCCGGCGGGGGGCGGCGACCGTATGGCTACACCTTC. Translation: CASSLPGGGRRPYGYTF.

The V and J genes are TRBV4-1 and TRBJ2-5, with D tentatively TRBD1 or TRBD2 (6 bases each). Per germline, CDR1 MGHRA and CDR2 YSYEKL. The CDR3 consists of 15 residues. Trimming removed 4 bases from V and 2 bases from J, with 14 bases in between. CDR3 coding DNA: TGCGCCAGCAGCCCAACTACAGGGAGGCAAGAGACCCAGTACTTC. Translation: CASSPTTGRQETQYF.